This T cell receptor (beta chain) was identified in a study of cytomegalovirus exposure and HLA in healthy donors. The PCR was carried out with 60 Vbeta primers and 13 Jbeta primers. Sequenced by immunoSEQ multiplex PCR; TCRdb stores in-frame clones only, minus some. The sample consists of approximately 240,000 clones, over 80% of them appearing once. V was clipped by 1 base and J by 5 bases, with 20 bases between them. Germline V gives CDR1 LNHDA, CDR2 SQIVND (reference sequence). This CDR3 is built from 17 residues. Sequencing was done on a sample of PBMCs. This clonotype originated in a woman aged 40 to 50 in good health and CMV-seropositive. The rearrangement joins TRBV19 to TRBJ2-5, with TRBD2 as a possible D gene (7 bases). The CDR3 DNA reads as TGTGCCAGTAGTATAGGGGGGGGCCCACCAACCCGGGAGACCCAGTACTTC. This codes for CASSIGGGPPTRETQYF.